This T cell receptor beta chain derives from a study of human T cells and chemical hapten exposure. Study-level information: Upper-back patches of 0.01% DPC were read at 6 days. Women made up most patients, who had alopecia areata, totalis or universalis.

A few counts support this clonotype. The CDR3 contains 14 residues. V lost 4 bases and J 1 base, leaving 9 bases between the germline ends. Germline-derived CDR1 and CDR2 are SGHTA and FQGNSA. TCRdb processed the RACE reads anew with MiXCR; each CDR3 protein has one entry. Among approximately 52,000 distinct CDR3 sequences listed, 9.5% to 10% were seen once. Described time point: pre-sensitization, week 0. This sample's treatment: therapeutic diphenylcyclopropenone sensitization with weekly scalp DPC. Before extraction, the whole blood was not fractionated, and total RNA was taken from it. The material sequenced was whole blood, taken in connection with sensitization to the hapten diphenylcyclopropenone (DPC). The chain is built from TRBV7-2 and TRBJ2-3; a possible D gene is TRBD1 (5 bases). The clonotype comes from a woman aged 25 to 39 with alopecia areata. Some clones in this sample may be carry-over from other donors' samples. The CDR3 coding sequence is TGTGCCAGCAGCTCTACCAGGGGCACAGATACGCAGTATTTT. Translating gives CASSSTRGTDTQYF.